This is a list of T cell receptor beta chains from one sample in a study of prognosis after radiotherapy for stage I lung cancer. TCRdb independently ran MiXCR on the multiplex PCR reads; one entry per CDR3 protein. The sample holds about 31,000 distinct CDR3 sequences; 32% are singletons and the top ten take roughly a third. The sequencing used PBMCs, collected before or after stereotactic body radiation therapy (not recorded which). All receptors derive from a donor over 45 with non-small cell lung cancer. Both conserved end residues are part of each CDR3. Each record gives: V gene, clone size, D gene, J gene, CDR3 protein, CDR3 DNA. D genes are given only for firm matches. Rows may omit the clone size; those that give it use once, few, many or a size class.

v_call: TRBV5-1
clone_size: few
d_call: TRBD1
j_call: TRBJ1-1
cdr3_aa: CASSQGGAGNTEAFF
cdr3_nt: TGCGCCAGCAGCCAAGGGGGCGCGGGAAACACTGAAGCTTTCTTT

v_call: TRBV6-2/TRBV6-3
clone_size: many
d_call: .
j_call: TRBJ1-1
cdr3_aa: CASSYSRVTEAFF
cdr3_nt: TGTGCCAGCAGTTACTCGCGGGTAACTGAAGCTTTCTTT

v_call: TRBV5-1
clone_size: few
d_call: TRBD2
j_call: TRBJ2-5
cdr3_aa: CASRGLAGATGETQYF
cdr3_nt: TGCGCCAGCCGAGGGCTAGCGGGAGCCACGGGAGAGACCCAGTACTTC

v_call: TRBV12-3/TRBV12-4
clone_size: .
d_call: .
j_call: TRBJ1-5
cdr3_aa: CASSQGTGQPQHF
cdr3_nt: TGTGCCAGCAGCCAAGGGACGGGTCAGCCCCAGCATTTT

v_call: TRBV5-5
clone_size: few
d_call: .
j_call: TRBJ2-7
cdr3_aa: CASSCGPSKGNYEQYF
cdr3_nt: TGTGCCAGCAGCTGTGGACCAAGTAAGGGGAACTACGAGCAGTACTTC

v_call: TRBV5-1
clone_size: many
d_call: TRBD1
j_call: TRBJ1-1
cdr3_aa: CASSLTRGLAFF
cdr3_nt: TGCGCCAGCAGCTTGACGAGGGGGCTTGCTTTCTTT

v_call: TRBV24-1
clone_size: many
d_call: .
j_call: TRBJ1-1
cdr3_aa: CATSDQDRRAFF
cdr3_nt: TGTGCCACCAGTGATCAAGACAGGAGAGCTTTCTTT

v_call: TRBV5-1
clone_size: many
d_call: .
j_call: TRBJ2-7
cdr3_aa: CASSLVRSEQYF
cdr3_nt: TGCGCCAGCAGCTTGGTTCGGTCCGAGCAGTACTTC

v_call: TRBV20-1
clone_size: many
d_call: TRBD1
j_call: TRBJ1-2
cdr3_aa: CSATLGQGGGYTF
cdr3_nt: TGCAGTGCCACGTTGGGACAGGGAGGCGGCTACACCTTC

v_call: TRBV27
clone_size: many
d_call: TRBD2
j_call: TRBJ2-3
cdr3_aa: CASSPGLAGLGDTQYF
cdr3_nt: TGTGCCAGCTCTCCGGGACTAGCGGGACTGGGAGATACGCAGTATTTT

v_call: TRBV5-6
clone_size: many
d_call: .
j_call: TRBJ1-1
cdr3_aa: CASSLGRELDTEAFF
cdr3_nt: TGTGCCAGCAGCTTGGGTCGGGAATTGGACACTGAAGCTTTCTTT

v_call: TRBV6-1
clone_size: many
d_call: .
j_call: TRBJ1-4
cdr3_aa: CASSLRGSHEKLFF
cdr3_nt: TGTGCCAGCAGTCTCAGGGGTTCCCATGAAAAACTGTTTTTT

v_call: TRBV2
clone_size: many
d_call: .
j_call: TRBJ2-7
cdr3_aa: CASTLDAGEQYF
cdr3_nt: TGTGCCAGCACCCTAGATGCGGGGGAGCAGTACTTC

v_call: TRBV10-3
clone_size: .
d_call: .
j_call: TRBJ1-1
cdr3_aa: CAISEADRLGAFF
cdr3_nt: TGTGCCATCAGTGAGGCCGACAGGTTGGGAGCTTTCTTT

v_call: TRBV6-2/TRBV6-3
clone_size: .
d_call: .
j_call: TRBJ2-3
cdr3_aa: CASSSPRDTQYF
cdr3_nt: TGTGCCAGCAGCTCTCCTAGGGATACGCAGTATTTT

v_call: TRBV20-1
clone_size: many
d_call: .
j_call: TRBJ1-1
cdr3_aa: CSARATANTEAFF
cdr3_nt: TGCAGTGCTAGAGCGACAGCGAACACTGAAGCTTTCTTT

v_call: TRBV6-1
clone_size: many
d_call: .
j_call: TRBJ2-7
cdr3_aa: CASRGGGYEQYF
cdr3_nt: TGTGCCAGCAGGGGAGGAGGCTACGAGCAGTACTTC

v_call: TRBV28
clone_size: .
d_call: .
j_call: TRBJ1-2
cdr3_aa: CASRRIIGSSNYGYTF
cdr3_nt: TGTGCCAGCAGACGAATAATAGGGTCCTCTAACTATGGCTACACCTTC

v_call: TRBV5-1
clone_size: many
d_call: .
j_call: TRBJ1-1
cdr3_aa: CASSSQGWGTEAFF
cdr3_nt: TGCGCCAGCAGCTCACAGGGTTGGGGCACTGAAGCTTTCTTT

v_call: TRBV5-1
clone_size: .
d_call: .
j_call: TRBJ2-6
cdr3_aa: CASSLVPDSNVLTF
cdr3_nt: TGCGCCAGCAGCTTGGTTCCCGATTCCAACGTCCTGACTTTC

v_call: TRBV6-1
clone_size: medium-sized
d_call: TRBD1
j_call: TRBJ2-7
cdr3_aa: CASSSGQGGISVEQYF
cdr3_nt: TGTGCCAGCAGCTCAGGACAGGGTGGGATTTCGGTCGAGCAGTACTTC

v_call: TRBV2
clone_size: .
d_call: TRBD2
j_call: TRBJ2-3
cdr3_aa: CASSELGTRNTDTQYF
cdr3_nt: TGTGCCAGCAGTGAATTGGGGACTAGGAACACAGATACGCAGTATTTT

v_call: TRBV6-9
clone_size: .
d_call: .
j_call: TRBJ2-7
cdr3_aa: CASSYPNRMRGDEQYF
cdr3_nt: TGTGCCAGCAGTTACCCAAATCGCATGAGGGGTGACGAGCAGTACTTC

v_call: TRBV9
clone_size: many
d_call: TRBD2
j_call: TRBJ2-1
cdr3_aa: CASSVGPSGGTYNEQFF
cdr3_nt: TGTGCCAGCAGCGTAGGGCCCAGCGGGGGAACCTACAATGAGCAGTTCTTC

v_call: TRBV4-1
clone_size: many
d_call: .
j_call: TRBJ1-5
cdr3_aa: CASSQGTSANQPQHF
cdr3_nt: TGCGCCAGCAGCCAAGGGACTTCGGCAAATCAGCCCCAGCATTTT

v_call: TRBV5-6
clone_size: many
d_call: .
j_call: TRBJ2-1
cdr3_aa: CASSLNSNEQFF
cdr3_nt: TGTGCCAGCAGCTTGAATAGTAATGAGCAGTTCTTC

v_call: TRBV2
clone_size: many
d_call: .
j_call: TRBJ1-5
cdr3_aa: CASKRDNNQPQHF
cdr3_nt: TGTGCCAGCAAGCGGGACAACAATCAGCCCCAGCATTTT

v_call: TRBV27
clone_size: many
d_call: TRBD1
j_call: TRBJ1-2
cdr3_aa: CASSFTSGGYGSNYGYTF
cdr3_nt: TGTGCCAGCAGTTTCACCTCAGGGGGCTACGGGTCTAACTATGGCTACACCTTC

v_call: TRBV6-2/TRBV6-3
clone_size: many
d_call: .
j_call: TRBJ1-6
cdr3_aa: CASSAASRQPLHF
cdr3_nt: TGTGCCAGCAGTGCGGCCTCCCGCCAACCCCTCCACTTT

v_call: TRBV2
clone_size: many
d_call: .
j_call: TRBJ1-5
cdr3_aa: CASRDRVENQPQHF
cdr3_nt: TGTGCCAGCAGAGACCGGGTGGAAAATCAGCCCCAGCATTTT

v_call: TRBV7-9
clone_size: many
d_call: TRBD2
j_call: TRBJ2-2
cdr3_aa: CASSLSGGARELFF
cdr3_nt: TGTGCCAGCAGCTTATCGGGGGGGGCCCGGGAGCTGTTTTTT

v_call: TRBV2
clone_size: few
d_call: .
j_call: TRBJ1-1
cdr3_aa: CASSLAMSTEAFF
cdr3_nt: TGTGCCAGCAGTTTGGCCATGAGCACTGAAGCCTTCTTT

v_call: TRBV20-1
clone_size: many
d_call: TRBD2
j_call: TRBJ2-3
cdr3_aa: CSATGGLVLDTQYF
cdr3_nt: TGCAGTGCTACCGGTGGACTAGTCCTTGATACGCAGTATTTT

v_call: TRBV6-1
clone_size: .
d_call: TRBD2
j_call: TRBJ2-3
cdr3_aa: CASSEFLAGAVDTQYF
cdr3_nt: TGTGCCAGCAGTGAATTCCTAGCGGGAGCGGTAGATACGCAGTATTTT

v_call: TRBV28
clone_size: many
d_call: .
j_call: TRBJ2-2
cdr3_aa: CASSLTGNTGELFF
cdr3_nt: TGTGCCAGCAGTTTAACAGGCAACACCGGGGAGCTGTTTTTT

v_call: TRBV2
clone_size: many
d_call: .
j_call: TRBJ2-6
cdr3_aa: CASSWAIPPSGANVLTF
cdr3_nt: TGTGCCAGCAGTTGGGCCATACCACCCTCTGGGGCCAACGTCCTGACTTTC

v_call: TRBV6-5
clone_size: .
d_call: .
j_call: TRBJ2-2
cdr3_aa: CASSYSRYTGELFF
cdr3_nt: TGTGCCAGCAGTTACTCGCGATACACCGGGGAGCTGTTTTTT

v_call: TRBV6-1
clone_size: .
d_call: .
j_call: TRBJ2-5
cdr3_aa: CASRSSGSETQYF
cdr3_nt: TGTGCCAGCAGAAGCTCAGGGTCAGAGACCCAGTACTTC

v_call: TRBV4-2
clone_size: many
d_call: TRBD2
j_call: TRBJ2-7
cdr3_aa: CASSRTLATSYEQYF
cdr3_nt: TGTGCCAGCAGCCGCACACTAGCGACCTCCTACGAGCAGTACTTC

v_call: TRBV27
clone_size: .
d_call: TRBD2
j_call: TRBJ2-2
cdr3_aa: CASRRTSGRGNTGELFF
cdr3_nt: TGTGCCAGCAGGAGGACTAGCGGGAGGGGGAACACCGGGGAGCTGTTTTTT

v_call: TRBV5-1
clone_size: many
d_call: .
j_call: TRBJ2-1
cdr3_aa: CASSLAQVSDEQFF
cdr3_nt: TGCGCCAGCAGCTTGGCGCAGGTTTCCGATGAGCAGTTCTTC

v_call: TRBV29-1
clone_size: many
d_call: .
j_call: TRBJ2-7
cdr3_aa: CSVVEGHLRNEQYF
cdr3_nt: TGCAGCGTTGTTGAGGGGCATTTAAGAAACGAGCAGTACTTC

v_call: TRBV7-2
clone_size: many
d_call: .
j_call: TRBJ1-5
cdr3_aa: CASSLAINSNQPQHF
cdr3_nt: TGTGCCAGCAGCTTAGCTATTAATAGCAATCAGCCCCAGCATTTT

v_call: TRBV19
clone_size: .
d_call: TRBD2
j_call: TRBJ2-1
cdr3_aa: CASTVSSGWGNEQFF
cdr3_nt: TGTGCCAGTACGGTTTCTAGCGGGTGGGGGAATGAGCAGTTCTTC

v_call: TRBV6-4
clone_size: .
d_call: .
j_call: TRBJ1-4
cdr3_aa: CASSAGTPDNEKLFF
cdr3_nt: TGTGCCAGCAGTGCCGGGACTCCAGATAATGAAAAACTGTTTTTT

v_call: TRBV6-1
clone_size: .
d_call: .
j_call: TRBJ1-2
cdr3_aa: CASRVQHGYTF
cdr3_nt: TGTGCCAGCAGAGTACAGCATGGCTACACCTTC

v_call: TRBV9
clone_size: many
d_call: TRBD1
j_call: TRBJ2-3
cdr3_aa: CASRPGTARTDTQYF
cdr3_nt: TGTGCCAGTCGACCCGGGACAGCCCGCACAGATACGCAGTATTTT

v_call: TRBV3-1
clone_size: .
d_call: TRBD2
j_call: TRBJ2-3
cdr3_aa: CASSPVVAGFTDTQYF
cdr3_nt: TGTGCCAGCAGCCCGGTGGTAGCGGGGTTCACAGATACGCAGTATTTT

v_call: TRBV5-8
clone_size: many
d_call: .
j_call: TRBJ2-6
cdr3_aa: CASSLNREFGANVLTF
cdr3_nt: TGTGCCAGCAGCTTGAACAGGGAGTTTGGGGCCAACGTCCTGACTTTC

v_call: TRBV2
clone_size: many
d_call: .
j_call: TRBJ2-5
cdr3_aa: CASSVVGQRLRETQYF
cdr3_nt: TGTGCCAGCAGTGTGGTGGGCCAGCGGCTCCGAGAGACCCAGTACTTC

v_call: TRBV20-1
clone_size: many
d_call: .
j_call: TRBJ1-5
cdr3_aa: CSARSADWYQPQHF
cdr3_nt: TGCAGTGCTAGGTCAGCCGACTGGTATCAGCCCCAGCATTTT

v_call: TRBV28
clone_size: .
d_call: .
j_call: TRBJ2-1
cdr3_aa: CASSFWQGGGNEQFF
cdr3_nt: TGTGCCAGCAGTTTCTGGCAGGGGGGCGGCAATGAGCAGTTCTTC

v_call: TRBV5-1
clone_size: many
d_call: .
j_call: TRBJ2-2
cdr3_aa: CASRGRTNTGELFF
cdr3_nt: TGCGCCAGCAGGGGCCGGACGAACACCGGGGAGCTGTTTTTT

v_call: TRBV6-2/TRBV6-3
clone_size: .
d_call: TRBD2
j_call: TRBJ2-1
cdr3_aa: CASSSGTSSDEQFF
cdr3_nt: TGTGCCAGCAGTTCCGGGACTAGCAGCGATGAGCAGTTCTTC

v_call: TRBV7-2
clone_size: .
d_call: TRBD1
j_call: TRBJ1-2
cdr3_aa: CASSAGTGGNRVYTF
cdr3_nt: TGTGCCAGCAGCGCCGGGACAGGGGGTAATCGGGTCTACACCTTC

v_call: TRBV25-1
clone_size: many
d_call: .
j_call: TRBJ2-3
cdr3_aa: CASRDGLVTDTQYF
cdr3_nt: TGTGCCAGCAGAGATGGACTGGTCACAGATACGCAGTATTTT